The present entry profiles one TCR beta chain with its context. This record belongs to a study of CD8 T cells in Susac syndrome. It was with random hexamers that about 0.45 to 1 ug RNA was reverse transcribed. One entry per CDR3 protein results from TCRdb running MiXCR on the immunoSEQ multiplex PCR reads. Among roughly 130,000 distinct CDR3 sequences listed, roughly 94% were seen once. Bulk CD8+ and CD4+ cells came from magnetic negative isolation; CD8+ TEMRA by FACS. Sequenced: CD4+ T cells from PBMCs. This clonotype was sampled from a human donor with multiple sclerosis.

The chain's CDR3 is CAIGQGGQPQHF. CDR3 sequence (DNA): TGTGCCATCGGGCAGGGTGGTCAGCCCCAGCATTTT. The chain uses TRBV10-3 and TRBJ1-5, with a weak D call TRBD1 (5 bases). The ends were cut back, 8 bases at V and 6 bases at J, with 11 bases in the middle. Germline-derived CDR1 and CDR2 are ENHRY and SYGVKD. The CDR3 runs to 12 residues.